The 31 T cell receptor beta chains below were found in one sample sequenced in a study of CD8 T cells in Susac syndrome. An input of about 0.5 to 1 ug of RNA was subjected to reverse transcription using random hexamers. TCRdb reprocessed the immunoSEQ multiplex PCR reads with MiXCR, giving one entry per CDR3 protein. The sample yields roughly 220,000 distinct CDR3 sequences, 85% to 95% seen once. The sequencing input was CD4+ T cells from PBMCs. These receptors were obtained from a human donor with Susac syndrome.

The CDR3 loop reads CSVEDGGGDQETQYF. In nucleotides, the CDR3 is TGCAGCGTTGAAGATGGGGGTGGGGATCAAGAGACCCAGTACTTC. The chain recombines TRBV29-1 with TRBJ2-5; either TRBD1 or TRBD2 may supply D (5 bases each). CDR3 length: 15 residues. The germline CDR1 and CDR2 sequences are SQVTM and ANQGSEA. V lost 0 bases, J lost 2 bases, and 13 bases lay in between.

The chain employs TRBV3-1 and TRBJ1-1; D gene uncertain. CDR3 length: 13 residues. Trimming took 1 base from V and 0 from J, leaving 3 bases between them. The germline CDR1 and CDR2 sequences are LGHDT and YNNKEL (reference sequence). Here the CDR3 reads CASSQVMNTEAFF. CDR3 sequence (DNA): TGTGCCAGCAGCCAAGTGATGAACACTGAAGCTTTCTTT.

V and J are TRBV10-3 and TRBJ1-6; D is unclear. V was cut by 6 bases and J by 7 bases, with 10 bases left in between. There are 13 residues in the CDR3. Germline lookup yields CDR1 ENHRY and CDR2 SYGVKD. For the CDR3, the DNA is TGTGCCATCAGGGCAGATCGGAATTCACCCCTCCACTTT. It codes for CAIRADRNSPLHF.

V usage is TRBV5-4 and J usage is TRBJ1-6, with D possibly being TRBD1 (5 bases). The V gene lost 0 bases and the J gene lost 0 bases, with 7 bases spanning the gap. The CDR3 sequence is 16 residues long. Germline CDR1 SGHNT, CDR2 YYREEE (reference sequence). The CDR3 bases are TGTGCCAGCAGCTTGGGGGGCAGCTCCTATAATTCACCCCTCCACTTT. This gives the protein CASSLGGSSYNSPLHF.

The V and J genes are TRBV28 and TRBJ1-5; D gene ambiguous. Trimming removed 5 bases from V and 10 bases from J, with 12 bases in between. This CDR3 is built from 12 residues. Germline values: CDR1 MDHEN, CDR2 SYDVKM. The CDR3 is CASSLAISPQHF. The CDR3 nucleotides are TGTGCCAGCAGTCTGGCCATATCTCCCCAGCATTTT.

This chain uses TRBV5-6 with TRBJ2-7, with TRBD1 matching 9 bases. The CDR3 totals 14 residues. Germline V gene data show CDR1 as SGHDT and CDR2 as YYEEEE. V shed 2 bases, J shed 5 bases, and the junction held 5 bases outside the gene matches. As DNA, the CDR3 is TGTGCCAGCAGCTTTCGGACAGGGGCGGACGAGCAGTACTTC. This gives the protein CASSFRTGADEQYF.

This clonotype was found once. This chain uses TRBV6-5 with TRBJ2-5, with a possible D match to TRBD1 (6 bases). The ends were cut back, 4 bases at V and 1 base at J, with 10 bases in the middle. Germline values: CDR1 MNHEY, CDR2 SVGAGI. This CDR3 has 14 amino acids. CDR3 sequence reads: CASSSNRVQETQYF. The CDR3, as DNA: TGTGCCAGCAGTTCTAACAGGGTCCAAGAGACCCAGTACTTC.

The chain employs TRBV7-2 and TRBJ2-7, with 8 bases fitting TRBD1. V lost 5 bases to trimming and J lost 2 bases; unmatched junction nucleotides: 8. The CDR3 covers 15 residues. CDR1 and CDR2 (germline): SGHTA, FQGNSA. The CDR3: CASSGRDRKAYEQYF. The CDR3 DNA sequence: TGTGCCAGCAGCGGCCGGGACAGGAAAGCCTACGAGCAGTACTTC.

This clonotype was seen just once. The rearrangement joins TRBV6-1 to TRBJ1-6, with 9 nucleotides matching TRBD1. J gave up 5 bases and V 7 bases, and 9 bases lay outside the gene matches. The CDR3 is made up of 16 amino acids. Germline-derived CDR1 and CDR2 are MNHNS and SASEGT. The CDR3 nucleotides are TGTGCCAGCAAACCCTCGAGGACAGGGGATAATTCACCCCTCCACTTT. This gives the protein CASKPSRTGDNSPLHF.

The chain has TRBV30 and TRBJ2-5, with D perhaps TRBD1 (5 bases). The germline gives CDR1 GTSNPN, CDR2 SVGIG (reference sequence). This CDR3 has 14 amino acids. Between the trimmed V and J ends, which lost 6 bases and 2 bases, there was a span of 16 bases. The CDR3 loop reads CACSPSTAQETQYF. In DNA form, the CDR3 reads TGTGCCTGCTCTCCATCGACAGCGCAAGAGACCCAGTACTTC.

The CDR3 DNA reads as TGCAGTGCTAGGATGACTGCCATGAACACTGAAGCTTTCTTT. Translated, it gives CSARMTAMNTEAFF. The chain couples TRBV20-1 to TRBJ1-1, with D unclear. Trimming left V 3 bases short and J 0 bases short, with 11 bases between. The germline CDR1 and CDR2 sequences are DFQATT and SNEGSKA (reference sequence). This CDR3 is built from 14 residues.

The chain is built from TRBV9 and TRBJ2-7; no firm D call. Germline-derived CDR1 and CDR2 are SGDLS and YYNGEE. V shed 2 bases and J shed 5 bases, with 11 bases lying between them. CDR3 length: 13 residues. For the CDR3, the DNA is TGTGCCAGCAGCGTTGGCCTAACGGACGAGCAGTACTTC. Its translation is CASSVGLTDEQYF.

V is TRBV30 and J is TRBJ1-1, with 7 bases lining up with TRBD1. Germline V gene lookup returns CDR1 GTSNPN and CDR2 SVGIG (reference sequence). The CDR3 is made up of 14 amino acids. Trimming at V came to 7 bases and at J to 4 bases, leaving 12 bases not matched to a gene. This chain's CDR3 is CASMVEGARTEAFF. The CDR3 DNA sequence: TGTGCCTCCATGGTGGAGGGGGCACGCACTGAAGCTTTCTTT.

This chain's CDR3 is CASSPPGSESTDTQYF. CDR3 DNA: TGTGCCAGCAGCCCCCCGGGTAGCGAGAGCACAGATACGCAGTATTTT. The V and J genes are TRBV7-9 and TRBJ2-3, with a tentative D call TRBD2 (5 bases). CDR3 length: 16 residues. Trimming cost V 5 bases and J 0 bases, with 15 bases left between them. Germline V gene data show CDR1 as SEHNR and CDR2 as FQNEAQ (reference sequence).

The rearrangement uses TRBV6-5 and TRBJ1-2; perhaps TRBD1 as D (5 bases). This CDR3 has 14 residues. CDR1 is MNHEY and CDR2 is SVGAGI in the germline V gene. V lost 2 bases to trimming and J lost 7 bases, with 14 bases between them. The CDR3 reads CASSYGPGQGGYTF. The CDR3 nucleotides read TGTGCCAGCAGTTACGGGCCAGGGCAGGGTGGCTACACCTTC.

The CDR3 nucleotides read TGTGCCAGTAGTATAGGTCCCCTACTAGCGGGTGGAGATACGCAGTATTTT. The encoded protein is CASSIGPLLAGGDTQYF. This chain uses TRBV19 with TRBJ2-3; TRBD2 matches at 9 bases. The CDR3 totals 17 residues. V was clipped by 1 base and J by 5 bases; unmatched bases: 10. Germline V CDR1 and CDR2: LNHDA, SQIVND (reference sequence).

This chain joins TRBV7-2 and TRBJ1-5; no reliable D call. Trimming cost V 3 bases and J 3 bases, with 12 bases left between them. Germline lookup yields CDR1 SGHTA and CDR2 FQGNSA. CDR3 size: 15 residues. The CDR3 loop reads CASSFEGWDNQPQHF. The CDR3, as DNA: TGTGCCAGCAGCTTCGAGGGTTGGGACAATCAGCCCCAGCATTTT.

This clonotype was counted a single time. This CDR3 is CASSVGGPRNTEAFF. In nucleotides, the CDR3 is TGTGCCAGCAGCGTAGGGGGACCGAGGAACACTGAAGCTTTCTTT. The rearrangement uses TRBV9 and TRBJ1-1; D might be TRBD1 (5 bases). Trimming stripped 0 bases from V and 1 base from J, with 10 bases between. The V gene's germline CDR1 is SGDLS and CDR2 YYNGEE. This CDR3 has 15 amino acids.

The chain recombines TRBV9 with TRBJ2-1; D is uncertain. This CDR3 region has 14 residues. The germline V gene encodes CDR1 SGDLS and CDR2 YYNGEE. V was pared by 4 bases and J by 6 bases, with 14 bases between. DNA of the CDR3: TGTGCCAGCAGCAGGTCGCTCCCAGGCAATGAGCAGTTCTTC. It is translated as CASSRSLPGNEQFF.

The rearrangement uses TRBV6-1 and TRBJ1-5, with D possibly matching TRBD1 (6 bases). V was pared by 5 bases and J by 2 bases, with 16 bases between. The germline CDR1 and CDR2 sequences are MNHNS and SASEGT. This CDR3 spans 16 amino acids. The CDR3 spells CASSRGGARGNQPQHF. In nucleotides, the CDR3 is TGTGCCAGCAGTAGGGGGGGGGCCAGGGGCAATCAGCCCCAGCATTTT.

The V gene is TRBV6-6, the J gene TRBJ2-5; D possibly uses TRBD1 or TRBD2 (6 bases each). This CDR3 is built from 14 residues. CDR1 MNHNY and CDR2 SVGAGI come from the germline V gene (reference sequence). The ends were cut back, 2 bases at V and 5 bases at J, with 12 bases in the middle. CDR3 region: CASSYRRGLETQYF. CDR3 DNA: TGTGCCAGCAGTTACCGCCGGGGGCTTGAGACCCAGTACTTC.

This clonotype was observed once. The V and J genes are TRBV18 and TRBJ2-6; the D gene is possibly TRBD1 (6 bases). The CDR3 contains 17 residues. Per the germline V gene, CDR1 is KGHSH and CDR2 is LQKENI. V was cut by 6 bases and J by 0 bases, with 15 bases left in between. For the CDR3, the DNA is TGTGCCAGCTCGCGCGTGACACAGGGCTCTGGGGCCAACGTCCTGACTTTC. This translates into CASSRVTQGSGANVLTF.

The chain has TRBV29-1 and TRBJ2-5; 11 bases fit TRBD2. The CDR3 consists of 15 residues. Germline V gives CDR1 SQVTM, CDR2 ANQGSEA. J was trimmed by 5 bases and V by 3 bases; bases with no gene match: 8. In DNA form, the CDR3 reads TGCAGCGTTGAGCATCCTAGCGGGGGGATGGAGACCCAGTACTTC. Its translation: CSVEHPSGGMETQYF.

The chain joins TRBV28 to TRBJ1-1; D uncertain. The germline V gene has CDR1 MDHEN and CDR2 SYDVKM. Deletions cut 3 bases from V and 5 bases from J, with 7 bases between. CDR3 size: 12 residues. CDR3 sequence: CASSLEQTEAFF. In DNA, the CDR3 is TGTGCCAGCAGTTTGGAACAAACTGAAGCTTTCTTT. Full variable domain (rest looked up from reference TRBV28 and TRBJ1-1): DVKVTQSSRYLVKRTGEKVFLECVQDMDHENMFWYRQDPGLGLRLIYFSYDVKMKEKGDIPEGYSVSREKKERFSLILESASTNQTSMYLCASSLEQTEAFFGQGTRLTVV.

This clonotype has just a few counts. This rearrangement joins TRBV7-2 to TRBJ1-2; D call uncertain. Germline CDR1 SGHTA, CDR2 FQGNSA. Deletions cut 1 base from V and 4 bases from J, with 7 bases between. The CDR3 has 13 amino acids. CDR3 amino acids: CASSLGGSYGYTF. Here the CDR3 DNA reads TGTGCCAGCAGCTTAGGTGGCTCCTATGGCTACACCTTC.

This chain uses TRBV7-3 with TRBJ2-3; TRBD1 might be the D (7 bases). The CDR3 totals 16 residues. V lost 5 bases, J lost 3 bases, and 18 bases lay in between. In germline, CDR1 is SGHTA, CDR2 FQGTGA. The CDR3 here is CASSQEGGQTTDTQYF. The CDR3 DNA is TGTGCCAGCAGCCAAGAGGGGGGACAGACTACAGATACGCAGTATTTT.

The rearrangement uses TRBV4-2 and TRBJ2-2; possibly TRBD2 for D (7 bases). CDR1 is LGHNA, CDR2 YNFKEQ, per germline. The ends were cut back, 1 base at V and 2 bases at J, with 17 bases in the middle. CDR3 length equals 18 residues. The CDR3: CASSQAGGRGANTGELFF. The DNA for the CDR3 is TGTGCCAGCAGCCAAGCCGGGGGGCGGGGCGCAAACACCGGGGAGCTGTTTTTT.

V gene TRBV5-4 combines with J gene TRBJ2-5, with 13 bases fitting TRBD2. CDR3 size: 15 residues. CDR1 and CDR2 from the germline V gene are SGHNT and YYREEE (reference sequence). V was pared by 1 base and J by 4 bases, with 1 base of the junction left unmatched. Written as DNA, the CDR3 is TGTGCCAGCAGCTTGCGGACTAGCGGGGGAGAGACCCAGTACTTC. This sequence encodes CASSLRTSGGETQYF. The full variable domain, completed using reference TRBV5-4 and TRBJ2-5, is ETGVTQSPTHLIKTRGQQVTLRCSSQSGHNTVSWYQQALGQGPQFIFQYYREEENGRGNFPPRFSGLQFPNYSSELNVNALELDDSALYLCASSLRTSGGETQYFGPGTRLLVL.

The genes are TRBV27 and TRBJ2-2, with D tentatively TRBD2 (5 bases). There are 13 residues in the CDR3. The V and J ends lost 5 bases and 7 bases respectively, with 11 bases between them. The germline gives CDR1 MNHEY, CDR2 SMNVEV (reference sequence). This CDR3 reads CASSPWRNGELFF. The CDR3 region has the DNA TGTGCCAGCAGTCCCTGGAGGAACGGGGAGCTGTTTTTT.

The chain is built from TRBV14 and TRBJ2-1, with D tentatively TRBD1 (7 bases). This CDR3 has 13 residues. Germline V CDR1 and CDR2: SGHDN, FVKESK. V shed 4 bases and J shed 9 bases, with 13 bases lying between them. CDR3 region: CASSRIQGGEQFF. CDR3 DNA: TGTGCCAGCAGCCGCATTCAGGGGGGTGAGCAGTTCTTC.

The chain employs TRBV10-3 and TRBJ1-2, with D tentatively TRBD1 (6 bases). The CDR3 contains 14 residues. Germline CDR1 ENHRY, CDR2 SYGVKD. With 3 bases removed from V and 2 bases from J, the gap between germline ends came to 10 bases. The CDR3, as DNA: TGTGCCATCAGTGAAGGAAGGGGGAACTATGGCTACACCTTC. It translates to CAISEGRGNYGYTF.